This section outlines one T cell receptor beta chain sequence together with its context. No antigen is known for it. This CDR3 is 14 amino acids long. CDR1 is DFQATT and CDR2 is SNEGSKA in the germline V gene (reference sequence). The data were obtained in a study of monozygotic twins with inflammatory bowel disease. Whole blood that had not undergone T cell sorting provided the isolated total RNA. There were eight separate reactions per sample in which cDNA was made. TCRdb reprocessed the 5' RACE reads and stores each CDR3 protein as one record, lacking DNA. The sample is made up of 93,000 or so distinct CDR3 sequences, and the top ten hold more than 1.5% of it. Study conclusions and caveats: Limited power may explain why concordant and discordant twins showed no difference in repertoire similarity. Those with IBD had lower TCRbeta diversity (inverse Simpson) than their healthy co-twins did.

V gene TRBV20-1 combines with J gene TRBJ2-7; TCRdb lists TRBD1, though no DNA is available to test this call. The sequencing input was blood. The clonotype was recovered from a human donor with ulcerative colitis or Crohn's disease, or a healthy co-twin of an affected twin (not recorded which). CDR3 in amino acids: CSAEGVGNSYEQYF.